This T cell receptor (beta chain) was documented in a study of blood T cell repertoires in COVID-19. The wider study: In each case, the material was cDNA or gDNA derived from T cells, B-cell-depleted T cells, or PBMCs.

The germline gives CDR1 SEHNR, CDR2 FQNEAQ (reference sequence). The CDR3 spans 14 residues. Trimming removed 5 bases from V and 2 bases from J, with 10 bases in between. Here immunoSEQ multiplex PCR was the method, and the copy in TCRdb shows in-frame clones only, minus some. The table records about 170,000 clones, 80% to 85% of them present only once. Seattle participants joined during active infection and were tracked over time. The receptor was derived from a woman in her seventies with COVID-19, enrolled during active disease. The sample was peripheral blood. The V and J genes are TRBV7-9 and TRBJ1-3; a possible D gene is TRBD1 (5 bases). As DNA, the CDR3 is TGTGCCAGCAGCCGAGGGGAGGCTGGAAACACCATATATTTT. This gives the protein CASSRGEAGNTIYF. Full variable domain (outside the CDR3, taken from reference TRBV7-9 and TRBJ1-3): DTGVSQNPRHKITKRGQNVTFRCDPISEHNRLYWYRQTLGQGPEFLTYFQNEAQLEKSRLLSDRFSAERPKGSFSTLEIQRTEQGDSAMYLCASSRGEAGNTIYFGEGSWLTVV.